This T cell receptor (beta chain) originates from a study of T cells in Graves' hyperthyroidism and ophthalmopathy. Whole-study findings and limits: The blood repertoire included most of the expanded thyroid clonotypes above 0.001.

TCR beta CDR3 regions were amplified from RNA transcripts. During a first-round RT-PCR of the TCR CDR3, the HTBI primer set was used. TCRdb processed the multiplex PCR reads anew with MiXCR; each CDR3 protein has one entry. The sample comprises 96,000 or so distinct CDR3 sequences, around 50% of which are singletons, and about 25% rests with the top ten. Germline assignment: CDR1 LNHDA and CDR2 SQIVND (reference sequence). This CDR3 region has 15 residues. Trimming left V 3 bases short and J 1 base short, with 11 bases between. On this clonotype: The antigen is not known.

V and J are TRBV19 and TRBJ2-3; D ambiguous. Source material: blood. This clonotype originated in a middle-aged woman with Graves' hyperthyroidism. The CDR3 protein is CASSIEGYGTDTQYF. The CDR3 nucleotides are TGTGCCAGTAGTATCGAAGGATATGGCACAGATACGCAGTATTTT. The variable domain in full, completed from reference TRBV19 and TRBJ2-3, reads DGGITQSPKYLFRKEGQNVTLSCEQNLNHDAMYWYRQDPGQGLRLIYYSQIVNDFQKGDIAEGYSVSREKKESFPLTVTSAQKNPTAFYLCASSIEGYGTDTQYFGPGTRLTVL.